Described below is a single T cell receptor beta chain sequence and its context. V lost 5 bases, J lost 5 bases, and 10 bases stayed unmatched. Germline V gene data show CDR1 as MGHDK and CDR2 as SYGVNS. The CDR3 has 15 amino acids. The sample is drawn from a study of blood T cell repertoires in COVID-19. Profiled with immunoSEQ multiplex PCR; TCRdb holds only in-frame clones, not every one. Here the sample spans nearly 70,000 clones, 70% to 90% being singletons. The chain recombines TRBV25-1 with TRBJ2-7; 9 bases align to TRBD1. The clonotype comes from a woman aged 50 to 60 with COVID-19, enrolled during active disease. Sequenced: peripheral blood. This CDR3 reads CASSSTGQGGDEQYF. The DNA of the CDR3 is TGTGCCAGCAGTTCAACGGGACAGGGAGGGGACGAGCAGTACTTC.